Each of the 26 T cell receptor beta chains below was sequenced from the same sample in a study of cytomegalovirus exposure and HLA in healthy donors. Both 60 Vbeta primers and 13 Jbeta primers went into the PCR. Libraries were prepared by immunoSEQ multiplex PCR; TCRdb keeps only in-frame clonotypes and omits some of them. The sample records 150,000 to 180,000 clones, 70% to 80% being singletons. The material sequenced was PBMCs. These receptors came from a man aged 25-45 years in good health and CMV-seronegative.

CDR3 in amino acids: CASSLWASGGSDTQYF. The CDR3 bases are TGTGCCAGCAGCTTATGGGCTAGCGGGGGATCAGATACGCAGTATTTT. The chain recombines TRBV7-2 with TRBJ2-3, with 10 bases fitting TRBD2. Trimming removed 2 bases from V and 4 bases from J; junction bases left unmatched: 6. This CDR3 has 16 residues. Per germline, CDR1 SGHTA and CDR2 FQGNSA.

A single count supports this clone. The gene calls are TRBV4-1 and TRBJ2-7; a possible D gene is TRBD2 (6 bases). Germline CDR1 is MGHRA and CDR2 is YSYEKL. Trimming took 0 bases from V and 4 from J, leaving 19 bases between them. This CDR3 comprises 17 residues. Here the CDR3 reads CASSQDGGWTIDYEQYF. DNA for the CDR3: TGCGCCAGCAGCCAAGATGGGGGATGGACTATCGATTACGAGCAGTACTTC.

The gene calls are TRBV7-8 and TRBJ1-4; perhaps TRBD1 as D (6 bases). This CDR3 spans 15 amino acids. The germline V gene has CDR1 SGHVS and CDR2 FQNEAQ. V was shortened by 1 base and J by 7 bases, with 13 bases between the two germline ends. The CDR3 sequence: CASSLVGARGEKLFF. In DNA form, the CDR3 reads TGTGCCAGCAGCTTAGTGGGGGCGCGCGGTGAAAAACTGTTTTTT.

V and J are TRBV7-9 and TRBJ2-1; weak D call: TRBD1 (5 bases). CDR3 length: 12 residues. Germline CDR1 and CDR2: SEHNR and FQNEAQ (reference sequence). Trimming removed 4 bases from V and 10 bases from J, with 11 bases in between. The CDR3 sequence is CASSSYQGEQFF. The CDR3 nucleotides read TGTGCCAGCAGCTCCTATCAGGGAGAGCAGTTCTTC.

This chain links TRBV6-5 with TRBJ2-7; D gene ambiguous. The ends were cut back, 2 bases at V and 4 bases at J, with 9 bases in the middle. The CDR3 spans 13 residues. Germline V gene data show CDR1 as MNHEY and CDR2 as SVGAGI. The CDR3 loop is CASSYGTVYEQYF. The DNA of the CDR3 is TGTGCCAGCAGTTACGGAACAGTTTACGAGCAGTACTTC.

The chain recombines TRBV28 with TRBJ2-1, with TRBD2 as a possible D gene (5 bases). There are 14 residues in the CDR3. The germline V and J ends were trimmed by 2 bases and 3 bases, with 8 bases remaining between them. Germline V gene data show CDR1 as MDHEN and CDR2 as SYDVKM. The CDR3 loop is CASSLGRDYNEQFF. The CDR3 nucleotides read TGTGCCAGCAGTTTAGGCCGGGACTACAATGAGCAGTTCTTC.

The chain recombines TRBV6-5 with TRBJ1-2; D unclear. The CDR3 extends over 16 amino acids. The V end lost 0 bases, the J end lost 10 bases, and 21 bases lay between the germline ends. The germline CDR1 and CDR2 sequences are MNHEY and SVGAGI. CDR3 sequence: CASSYSFRRTDSDYTF. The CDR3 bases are TGTGCCAGCAGTTACTCCTTTCGGAGGACCGATAGCGACTACACCTTC.

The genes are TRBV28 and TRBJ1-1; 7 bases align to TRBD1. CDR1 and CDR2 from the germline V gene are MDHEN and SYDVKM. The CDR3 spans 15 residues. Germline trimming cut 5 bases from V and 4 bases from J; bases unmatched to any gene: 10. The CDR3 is CASSKLGTASTEAFF. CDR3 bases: TGTGCCAGCAGTAAACTAGGGACAGCCTCCACTGAAGCTTTCTTT.

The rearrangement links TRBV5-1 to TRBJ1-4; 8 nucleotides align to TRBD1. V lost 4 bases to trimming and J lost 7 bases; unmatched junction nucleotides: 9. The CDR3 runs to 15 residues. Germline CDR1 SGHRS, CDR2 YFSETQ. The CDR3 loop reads CASSGGTGNTEKLFF. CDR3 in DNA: TGCGCCAGCAGCGGCGGGACAGGTAACACTGAAAAACTGTTTTTT.

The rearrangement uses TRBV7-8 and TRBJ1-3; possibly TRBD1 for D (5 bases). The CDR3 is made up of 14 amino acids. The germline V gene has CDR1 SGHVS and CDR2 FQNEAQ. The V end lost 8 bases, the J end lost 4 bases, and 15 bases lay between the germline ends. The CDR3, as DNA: TGTGCCAGCGACGAAGGGGATAAGGGAAACACCATATATTTT. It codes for CASDEGDKGNTIYF.

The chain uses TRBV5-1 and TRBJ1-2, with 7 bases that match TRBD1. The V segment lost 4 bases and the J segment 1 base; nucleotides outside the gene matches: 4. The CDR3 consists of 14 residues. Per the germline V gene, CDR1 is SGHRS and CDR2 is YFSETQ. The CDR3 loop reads CASSVGTDNYGYTF. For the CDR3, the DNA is TGCGCCAGCAGCGTCGGGACAGATAACTATGGCTACACCTTC.

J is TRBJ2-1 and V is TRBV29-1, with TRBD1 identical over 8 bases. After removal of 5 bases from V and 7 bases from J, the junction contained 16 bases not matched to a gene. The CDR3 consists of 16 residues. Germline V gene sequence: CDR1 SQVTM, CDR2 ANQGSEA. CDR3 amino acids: CSVSPGQALKVNEQFF. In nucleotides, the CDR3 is TGCAGCGTTTCCCCGGGACAGGCCCTCAAGGTAAATGAGCAGTTCTTC.

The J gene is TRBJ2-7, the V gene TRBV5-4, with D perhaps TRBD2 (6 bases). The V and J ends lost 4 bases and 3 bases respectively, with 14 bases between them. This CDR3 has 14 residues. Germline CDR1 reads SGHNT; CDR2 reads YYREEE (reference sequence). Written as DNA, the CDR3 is TGTGCCAGCAGCCCCAGACTAGAGGGCTACGAGCAGTACTTC. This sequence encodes CASSPRLEGYEQYF.

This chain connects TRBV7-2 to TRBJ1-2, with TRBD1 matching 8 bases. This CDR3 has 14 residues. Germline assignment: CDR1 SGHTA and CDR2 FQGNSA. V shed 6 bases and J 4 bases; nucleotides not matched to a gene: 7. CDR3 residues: CASRVGQGTYGYTF. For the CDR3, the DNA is TGTGCCAGCAGGGTTGGACAGGGTACCTATGGCTACACCTTC. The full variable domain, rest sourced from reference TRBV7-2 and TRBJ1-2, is GAGVSQSPSNKVTEKGKDVELRCDPISGHTALYWYRQSLGQGLEFLIYFQGNSAPDKSGLPSDRFSAERTGGSVSTLTIQRTQQEDSAVYLCASRVGQGTYGYTFGSGTRLTVV.

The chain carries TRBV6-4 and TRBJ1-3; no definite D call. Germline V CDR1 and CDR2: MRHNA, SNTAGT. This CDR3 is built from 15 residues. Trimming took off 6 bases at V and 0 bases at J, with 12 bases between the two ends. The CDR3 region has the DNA TGTGCCAGCAGGGTAGACACGATCTCTGGAAACACCATATATTTT. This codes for CASRVDTISGNTIYF.

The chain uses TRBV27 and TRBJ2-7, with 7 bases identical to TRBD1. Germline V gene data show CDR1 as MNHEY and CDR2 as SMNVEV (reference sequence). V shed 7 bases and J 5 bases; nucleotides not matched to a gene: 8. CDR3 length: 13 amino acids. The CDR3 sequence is CASTILQGHEQYF. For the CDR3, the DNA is TGTGCCAGCACCATACTACAGGGGCACGAGCAGTACTTC.

As DNA, the CDR3 is TGTGCCAGCAGTTACCCGGGACTAGCGGACAATGAGCAGTTCTTC. Translating gives CASSYPGLADNEQFF. This sequence joins TRBV28 and TRBJ2-1; TRBD2 aligns across 11 bases. J gave up 5 bases and V 4 bases, and 4 bases lay outside the gene matches. The V gene's germline CDR1 is MDHEN and CDR2 SYDVKM. The CDR3 contains 15 residues.

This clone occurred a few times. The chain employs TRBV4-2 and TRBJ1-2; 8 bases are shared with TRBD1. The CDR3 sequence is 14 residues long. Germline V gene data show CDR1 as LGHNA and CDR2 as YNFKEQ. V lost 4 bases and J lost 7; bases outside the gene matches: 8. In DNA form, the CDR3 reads TGTGCCAGCAGCCCTGGACAGGGTGAGGGTGGCTACACCTTC. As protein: CASSPGQGEGGYTF.

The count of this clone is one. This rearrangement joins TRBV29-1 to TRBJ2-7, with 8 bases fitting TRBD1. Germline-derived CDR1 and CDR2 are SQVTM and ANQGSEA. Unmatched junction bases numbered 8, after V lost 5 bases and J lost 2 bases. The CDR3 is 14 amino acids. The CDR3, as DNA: TGCAGCGTTCTAGGGCAGGGGGCTACCTACGAGCAGTACTTC. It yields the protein CSVLGQGATYEQYF.

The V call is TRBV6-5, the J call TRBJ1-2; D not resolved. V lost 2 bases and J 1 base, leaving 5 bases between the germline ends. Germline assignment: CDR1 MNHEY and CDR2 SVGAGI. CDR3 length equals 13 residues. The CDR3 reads CASSYEINYGYTF. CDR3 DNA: TGTGCCAGCAGTTACGAGATTAACTATGGCTACACCTTC.

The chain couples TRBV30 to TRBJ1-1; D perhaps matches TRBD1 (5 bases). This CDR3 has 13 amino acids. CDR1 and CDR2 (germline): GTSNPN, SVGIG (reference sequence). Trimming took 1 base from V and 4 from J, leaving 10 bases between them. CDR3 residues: CAWSDRRSTEAFF. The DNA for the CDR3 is TGTGCCTGGAGTGACAGGAGAAGCACTGAAGCTTTCTTT.

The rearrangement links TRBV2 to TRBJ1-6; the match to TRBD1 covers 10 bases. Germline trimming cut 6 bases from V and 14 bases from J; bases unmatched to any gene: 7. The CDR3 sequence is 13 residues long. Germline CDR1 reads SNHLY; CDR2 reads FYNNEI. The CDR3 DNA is TGTGCCAGCAGCCCCGGGACAGGGGCGGCCCTCCACTTT. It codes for CASSPGTGAALHF.

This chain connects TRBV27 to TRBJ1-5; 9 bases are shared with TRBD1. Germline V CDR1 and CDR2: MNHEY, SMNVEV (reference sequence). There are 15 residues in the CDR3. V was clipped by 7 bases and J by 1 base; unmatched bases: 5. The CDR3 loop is CASKQDRGSNQPQHF. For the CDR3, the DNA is TGTGCCAGCAAACAGGACAGGGGAAGCAATCAGCCCCAGCATTTT.

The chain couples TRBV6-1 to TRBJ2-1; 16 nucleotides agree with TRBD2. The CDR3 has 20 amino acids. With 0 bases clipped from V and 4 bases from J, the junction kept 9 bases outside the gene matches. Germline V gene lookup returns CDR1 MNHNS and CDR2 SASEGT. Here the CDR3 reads CASSEAKGTSGGARYNEQFF. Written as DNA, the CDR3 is TGTGCCAGCAGTGAAGCAAAAGGGACTAGCGGGGGGGCCCGATACAATGAGCAGTTCTTC.

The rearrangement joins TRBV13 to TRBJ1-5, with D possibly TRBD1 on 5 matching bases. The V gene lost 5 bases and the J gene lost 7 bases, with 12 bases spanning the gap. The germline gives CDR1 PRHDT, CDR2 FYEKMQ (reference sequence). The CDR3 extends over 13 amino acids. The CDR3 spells CASSIKGRQPQHF. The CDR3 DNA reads TGTGCCAGCAGCATAAAGGGGAGGCAGCCCCAGCATTTT.

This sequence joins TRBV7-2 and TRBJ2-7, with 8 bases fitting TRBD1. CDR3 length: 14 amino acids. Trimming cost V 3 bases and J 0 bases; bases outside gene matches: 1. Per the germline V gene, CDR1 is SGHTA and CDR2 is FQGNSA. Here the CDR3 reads CASSLGQASYEQYF. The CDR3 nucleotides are TGTGCCAGCAGCTTGGGACAGGCCTCCTACGAGCAGTACTTC.